This T cell receptor beta chain was retrieved from a study of OX40 agonist ivuxolimab in advanced cancers. The CDR3 has 16 amino acids. Germline lookup yields CDR1 LNHDA and CDR2 SQIVND (reference sequence). J gave up 1 base and V 8 bases, and 9 bases lay outside the gene matches. Broader study findings: Expanded clones were, on average, more numerous in CD8+ T cells than in CD4+.

Autoimmune disease history or systemic immunosuppression barred patients. TCRdb keeps only in-frame clones here, not all; method: immunoSEQ multiplex PCR. Of 44,000 or so clones listed, roughly 88% are singletons. Notes on this clone: What it binds is not known.

The receptor's source is an adult with an advanced solid tumor such as melanoma, head and neck, liver or kidney cancer. J is TRBJ1-5 and V is TRBV19, with 9 bases lining up with TRBD1. The sample in question was CD4+ or CD8+ T cells sorted from blood, obtained in a trial of the OX40 agonist ivuxolimab. The CDR3 DNA follows: TGTGCCAGTTACGGGACAGGGAGTGAAAGCAATCAGCCCCAGCATTTT. It encodes CASYGTGSESNQPQHF.